The 22 T cell receptor beta chains below come from one sample, sequenced in a study of cytomegalovirus exposure and HLA in healthy donors. PCR primers comprised 60 Vbeta and 13 Jbeta primers. The repertoire was sequenced with immunoSEQ multiplex PCR; TCRdb's copy has only in-frame clones and lacks some. This sample yields approximately 71,000 clones, of which roughly 78% are seen a single time; 9% to 14% belongs to the top ten. Sequences were obtained from PBMCs. All receptors come from a woman aged 35 to 49 in good health and CMV-seropositive.

This clone has just one count. This sequence joins TRBV5-1 and TRBJ2-1; 7 bases match TRBD2. The CDR3 totals 17 residues. The germline V gene has CDR1 SGHRS and CDR2 YFSETQ. Trimming cost V 8 bases and J 0 bases; bases outside gene matches: 14. The CDR3: CASRKGGGASSYNEQFF. In nucleotides, the CDR3 is TGCGCCAGTCGGAAGGGCGGGGGTGCCAGCTCCTACAATGAGCAGTTCTTC.

The chain employs TRBV5-1 and TRBJ1-3, with D uncertain. The CDR3 consists of 14 residues. Germline V CDR1 and CDR2: SGHRS, YFSETQ. Between the trimmed V and J ends, which lost 0 bases and 0 bases, there was a span of 4 bases. Written as DNA, the CDR3 is TGCGCCAGCAGCTTGGTGAGCTCTGGAAACACCATATATTTT. This sequence encodes CASSLVSSGNTIYF.

This clone was seen once. The chain recombines TRBV19 with TRBJ2-3; 8 positions match TRBD2. V lost 2 bases to trimming and J lost 2 bases; unmatched junction nucleotides: 9. Germline CDR1 reads LNHDA; CDR2 reads SQIVND (reference sequence). The CDR3 has 17 residues. This CDR3 is CASSIRGGRGATDTQYF. The CDR3 DNA is TGTGCCAGTAGTATAAGAGGAGGGCGGGGGGCCACAGATACGCAGTATTTT. The variable domain in full, completed from reference TRBV19 and TRBJ2-3, reads DGGITQSPKYLFRKEGQNVTLSCEQNLNHDAMYWYRQDPGQGLRLIYYSQIVNDFQKGDIAEGYSVSREKKESFPLTVTSAQKNPTAFYLCASSIRGGRGATDTQYFGPGTRLTVL.

This chain's CDR3 is CASSLGLATDTQYF. The CDR3 DNA follows: TGTGCCAGCAGCTTGGGGCTAGCTACAGATACGCAGTATTTT. The chain links TRBV5-5 to TRBJ2-3; D may be TRBD2 (5 bases). The CDR3 consists of 14 residues. Between the trimmed V and J ends, which lost 0 bases and 3 bases, there was a span of 8 bases. Looked up from germline, CDR1 is SGHKS and CDR2 is YYEKEE (reference sequence).

V usage is TRBV5-4 and J usage is TRBJ2-7, with 9 nucleotides matching TRBD1. The trim removed 4 bases at V and 3 bases at J, leaving 8 bases unmatched. The CDR3 runs to 15 residues. Germline V lookup: CDR1 SGHNT, CDR2 YYREEE (reference sequence). The CDR3 loop reads CASSPSQGAVYEQYF. The CDR3 coding sequence is TGTGCCAGCAGCCCTTCACAGGGGGCGGTCTACGAGCAGTACTTC.

This clone was observed a handful of times. This chain connects TRBV6-1 to TRBJ2-3, with 10 bases aligning to TRBD1. The junction had 8 bases not matched to a gene; V was cut back by 10 bases and J by 4 bases. This CDR3 spans 14 amino acids. Germline CDR1 MNHNS, CDR2 SASEGT. Here the CDR3 reads CATQHGTGADTQYF. The CDR3 DNA follows: TGTGCCACCCAGCACGGGACAGGGGCAGATACGCAGTATTTT.

This rearrangement joins TRBV2 to TRBJ2-5; 10 bases map to TRBD1. V gave up 4 bases and J gave up 3 bases; unmatched junction bases: 5. The germline CDR1 and CDR2 sequences are SNHLY and FYNNEI. The CDR3 totals 15 residues. CDR3 bases: TGTGCCAGCAGTGCCGACAGGGGGCAAGAAGAGACCCAGTACTTC. It codes for CASSADRGQEETQYF. The entire variable domain, with the rest obtained from reference TRBV2 and TRBJ2-5, is as follows: EPEVTQTPSHQVTQMGQEVILRCVPISNHLYFYWYRQILGQKVEFLVSFYNNEISEKSEIFDDQFSVERPDGSNFTLKIRSTKLEDSAMYFCASSADRGQEETQYFGPGTRLLVL.

CDR3 protein: CASSLSNIQYF. The CDR3 DNA reads TGTGCCAGCAGTTTATCTAACATTCAGTACTTC. The chain employs TRBV28 and TRBJ2-4; D remains unclear. The CDR3 spans 11 residues. The germline V and J ends were trimmed by 1 base and 7 bases, with 2 bases remaining between them. Per the germline V gene, CDR1 is MDHEN and CDR2 is SYDVKM.

The rearrangement joins TRBV7-3 to TRBJ2-3, with 7 nucleotides matching TRBD1. Germline V gives CDR1 SGHTA, CDR2 FQGTGA. The CDR3 has 16 amino acids. The trim removed 5 bases at V and 1 base at J, leaving 9 bases unmatched. CDR3 in DNA: TGTGCCAGCAGCCTTGACAGGGCCGCCGGCACAGATACGCAGTATTTT. Protein: CASSLDRAAGTDTQYF.

This clone is categorized as medium-sized. V gene TRBV7-2 combines with J gene TRBJ2-7, with D perhaps TRBD1 (6 bases). Per the germline V gene, CDR1 is SGHTA and CDR2 is FQGNSA. The germline V and J ends were trimmed by 5 bases and 3 bases, with 17 bases remaining between them. The CDR3 has 15 amino acids. CDR3 coding DNA: TGTGCCAGCAGCCACCCCAGGACAGTGGACTACGAGCAGTACTTC. This gives the protein CASSHPRTVDYEQYF.

The CDR3 spells CASYLTGLNYGYTF. CDR3 nucleotides: TGTGCCAGCTATTTAACGGGATTAAACTATGGCTACACCTTC. This chain links TRBV6-6 with TRBJ1-2; no firm D call. Between the trimmed V and J ends, which lost 8 bases and 2 bases, there was a span of 15 bases. Germline assignment: CDR1 MNHNY and CDR2 SVGAGI (reference sequence). The CDR3 consists of 14 residues.

This clone showed up just a few times. The gene calls are TRBV7-9 and TRBJ2-3, with a weak D call TRBD2 (6 bases). V lost 1 base to trimming and J lost 5 bases, with 16 bases between them. The CDR3 is 16 residues long. Germline lookup yields CDR1 SEHNR and CDR2 FQNEAQ (reference sequence). This chain's CDR3 is CASSLGSAGKGDTQYF. DNA for the CDR3: TGTGCCAGCAGCTTAGGTTCGGCGGGGAAGGGAGATACGCAGTATTTT.

The chain joins TRBV29-1 to TRBJ2-4; no reliable D call. V gave up 7 bases and J gave up 8 bases, with 15 bases separating them. CDR1 and CDR2 from the germline V gene are SQVTM and ANQGSEA. The CDR3 has 12 residues. This CDR3 is CSADTFEDIQYF. DNA for the CDR3: TGCAGCGCTGACACCTTTGAGGACATTCAGTACTTC.

The chain recombines TRBV7-8 with TRBJ2-7; unclear D gene. CDR1 SGHVS and CDR2 FQNEAQ come from the germline V gene. Trimming cost V 3 bases and J 4 bases, with 13 bases left between them. The CDR3 totals 14 residues. This CDR3 is CASSFSSGPYEQYF. The CDR3 coding sequence is TGTGCCAGCAGCTTTTCGTCGGGTCCGTACGAGCAGTACTTC.

J is TRBJ2-1 and V is TRBV5-1; 13 bases fit TRBD2. Germline V gene lookup returns CDR1 SGHRS and CDR2 YFSETQ. J was trimmed by 6 bases and V by 1 base; bases with no gene match: 7. The length of the CDR3 is 17 residues. In DNA, the CDR3 is TGCGCCAGCAGCTTGTCTCCACTAGCGGGGGGGCTCAATGAGCAGTTCTTC. Amino acids: CASSLSPLAGGLNEQFF.

The chain recombines TRBV6-4 with TRBJ1-4; no clear D. Trimming pared 2 bases from V and 9 bases from J, leaving 13 bases between. The length of the CDR3 is 14 residues. The germline V gene encodes CDR1 MRHNA and CDR2 SNTAGT. The CDR3 DNA is TGTGCCAGCAGTGACGGCAGGTCTAACAAAAAACTGTTTTTT. Protein sequence: CASSDGRSNKKLFF.

The CDR3 region has the DNA TGTGCCAGCAGGCCGGGACAGGGGGCACGTATGGGAAGCACTGAAGCTTTCTTT. Protein sequence: CASRPGQGARMGSTEAFF. The chain is built from TRBV11-2 and TRBJ1-1; 12 nucleotides align to TRBD1. V lost 6 bases, J lost 4 bases, and 15 bases stayed unmatched. The germline gives CDR1 SGHAT, CDR2 FQNNGV. The CDR3 contains 18 residues.

The chain uses TRBV5-1 and TRBJ2-7; 7 bases align to TRBD2. The CDR3 has 15 amino acids. Germline assignment: CDR1 SGHRS and CDR2 YFSETQ. V lost 0 bases to trimming and J lost 5 bases; unmatched junction nucleotides: 8. As DNA, the CDR3 is TGCGCCAGCAGCTTGGAGGGTTTGGGGGGGAACGAGCAGTACTTC. It yields the protein CASSLEGLGGNEQYF. Combining the CDR3 with reference TRBV5-1 and TRBJ2-7 gives the whole variable domain KAGVTQTPRYLIKTRGQQVTLSCSPISGHRSVSWYQQTPGQGLQFLFEYFSETQRNKGNFPGRFSGRQFSNSRSEMNVSTLELGDSALYLCASSLEGLGGNEQYFGPGTRLTVT.

This clone was detected once. The chain joins TRBV10-3 to TRBJ1-5; tentatively, D is TRBD1 (5 bases). The CDR3 loop spans 14 amino acids. Per the germline V gene, CDR1 is ENHRY and CDR2 is SYGVKD. Trimming shortened V by 4 bases and J by 4 bases, and 11 bases separated the two germline ends. The CDR3 DNA follows: TGTGCCATCAGTGGGCAGGGTGGGAATCAGCCCCAGCATTTT. It specifies CAISGQGGNQPQHF.

The chain couples TRBV25-1 to TRBJ1-4; weak D call: TRBD1 (5 bases). The CDR3 covers 13 residues. Trimming cost V 6 bases and J 5 bases, with 10 bases left between them. Looked up from germline, CDR1 is MGHDK and CDR2 is SYGVNS. CDR3: CASRSGLNEKLFF. In DNA form, the CDR3 reads TGTGCCAGCAGATCAGGGCTAAATGAAAAACTGTTTTTT.

The chain carries TRBV6-5 and TRBJ2-1; no reliable D call. Germline V gene sequence: CDR1 MNHEY, CDR2 SVGAGI. There are 16 residues in the CDR3. V lost 3 bases, J lost 3 bases, and 15 bases lay in between. DNA for the CDR3: TGTGCCAGCAGTTATTCGGTGGCGGATCTCTACAATGAGCAGTTCTTC. This encodes CASSYSVADLYNEQFF.

The rearrangement uses TRBV5-6 and TRBJ1-5; 7 bases fit TRBD1. V was clipped by 4 bases and J by 4 bases; unmatched bases: 5. From germline, CDR1 is SGHDT and CDR2 YYEEEE. This CDR3 spans 14 amino acids. CDR3 residues: CASSDGQVNQPQHF. The CDR3 DNA reads as TGTGCCAGCAGCGATGGACAGGTAAATCAGCCCCAGCATTTT.